The clone carrying this T cell receptor beta chain was recorded a few times. This CDR3 is 15 amino acids long. Germline CDR1 and CDR2: MNHNS and SASEGT. The V gene lost 6 bases and the J gene lost 4 bases, with 19 bases spanning the gap. The CDR3 regions of TCR beta were amplified from RNA transcripts. HTBI primers were employed in a first-round RT-PCR of the TCR CDR3. TCRdb redid the calling of the multiplex PCR reads with MiXCR, one entry per CDR3 protein. Of about 360,000 distinct CDR3 sequences detected, roughly 25% appear once; the ten largest clones hold around 70%. These data belong to a study of T cells in Graves' hyperthyroidism and ophthalmopathy.

The source of this sequence is a man between 45 and 60 years old with Graves' hyperthyroidism. The genes are TRBV6-1 and TRBJ2-7; no firm D call. Sequencing was performed on blood. In DNA form, the CDR3 reads TGTGCCAGCAGCGTGGGTCTGGAAAGAGAGTACGAGCAGTACTTC. Protein sequence: CASSVGLEREYEQYF.